The 32 T cell receptor beta chains below all came from one sample that was sequenced in a study of cytomegalovirus exposure and HLA in healthy donors (dated by TCRdb to the late 2010s). Libraries were made using the immunoSEQ multiplex PCR assay. The multiplex PCR relied on a mix of 60 forward primers for TCR Vbeta segments and 13 reverse primers for TCR Jbeta segments. The source is immuneACCESS, and TCRdb retained only in-frame sequences with V and J called. Part of the clones is not carried over; for the studies checked, unresolved V genes explain less than half of this, and the remainder is unexplained. This sample gives about 93,000 clones in total; less than 80% of them show up just once. 5.5% to 6% of the sample goes to the ten largest clones. The sequencing input was PBMCs. These receptors were collected from a boy between 10 and 17 years old in good health and CMV-seropositive.

In the case of this clone: The sample contains more than one DNA sequence encoding this CDR3. V gene TRBV30 combines with J gene TRBJ1-1; 7 bases line up with TRBD1. Trimming removed 3 bases from V and 4 bases from J; junction bases left unmatched: 2. Germline V lookup: CDR1 GTSNPN, CDR2 SVGIG (reference sequence). This CDR3 spans 12 amino acids. The CDR3 nucleotides are TGTGCCTGGAGCTCAGGGGGCACTGAAGCTTTCTTT. Translated, it gives CAWSSGGTEAFF. The full variable domain, completed using reference TRBV30 and TRBJ1-1, is SQTIHQWPATLVQPVGSPLSLECTVEGTSNPNLYWYRQAAGRGLQLLFYSVGIGQISSEVPQNLSASRPQDRQFILSSKKLLLSDSGFYLCAWSSGGTEAFFGQGTRLTVV.

This clone turned up a few times. J is TRBJ2-2 and V is TRBV19; TRBD2 is a possible D gene (7 bases). CDR1 and CDR2 (germline): LNHDA, SQIVND (reference sequence). The V end was cut by 8 bases, the J end by 6 bases, with 25 bases between. The CDR3 extends over 17 amino acids. This CDR3 reads CASGRGGGGRLAGELFF. The CDR3 DNA is TGTGCCAGTGGAAGGGGAGGGGGAGGGCGATTGGCCGGGGAGCTGTTTTTT.

This clone was found once. The chain links TRBV27 to TRBJ2-6, with a weak D call TRBD1 (5 bases). In germline, CDR1 is MNHEY, CDR2 SMNVEV (reference sequence). Trimming stripped 5 bases from V and 0 bases from J, with 20 bases between. CDR3 size: 19 residues. CDR3 region: CASSPHRRLTDSGANVLTF. The CDR3 region has the DNA TGTGCCAGCAGTCCACACAGGAGACTGACCGACTCTGGGGCCAACGTCCTGACTTTC.

This clone was found a few times. V is TRBV5-1 and J is TRBJ2-7; no reliable D call. Germline loops: CDR1 SGHRS, CDR2 YFSETQ. Trimming stripped 4 bases from V and 6 bases from J, with 17 bases between. The CDR3 runs 14 residues. CDR3 sequence (DNA): TGCGCCAGCAGCCTCAGGTCCCCCGGTGGCGAGCAGTACTTC. The encoded protein is CASSLRSPGGEQYF.

This clone is termed medium-sized. The V call is TRBV6-1, the J call TRBJ1-6; 9 positions agree with TRBD1. CDR1 MNHNS and CDR2 SASEGT come from the germline V gene. The J segment lost 7 bases and the V segment lost 4 bases, leaving 11 bases of the junction unmatched. This CDR3 contains 17 residues. The CDR3 DNA follows: TGTGCCAGCAGTGCTACAGGGGGCTCCTTATCCAATTCACCCCTCCACTTT. Protein sequence: CASSATGGSLSNSPLHF.

The genes are TRBV29-1 and TRBJ1-2, with 9 bases that match TRBD1. The junction had 8 bases not matched to a gene; V was cut back by 8 bases and J by 4 bases. The CDR3 sequence is 13 residues long. Germline V gene sequence: CDR1 SQVTM, CDR2 ANQGSEA. The CDR3 sequence: CSSTGTGLYGYTF. The CDR3, as DNA: TGCAGCTCGACCGGGACAGGGCTCTATGGCTACACCTTC.

This clone was seen more than once but under ten times. The V gene is TRBV7-9, the J gene TRBJ1-6, with D unclear. The CDR3 covers 14 residues. Germline V gene lookup returns CDR1 SEHNR and CDR2 FQNEAQ (reference sequence). The V gene lost 5 bases and the J gene lost 8 bases, with 13 bases spanning the gap. CDR3 region: CASSPVRGDSPLHF. The CDR3, as DNA: TGTGCCAGCAGCCCCGTTCGGGGTGATTCACCCCTCCACTTT.

This clone has just one count. The chain recombines TRBV5-1 with TRBJ1-1; possible D gene TRBD1, 5 bases. V lost 0 bases and J lost 1, with 7 bases in between. The germline gives CDR1 SGHRS, CDR2 YFSETQ. The CDR3 spans 14 residues. CDR3 amino acids: CASSLAGQNTEAFF. The CDR3 nucleotides read TGCGCCAGCAGCTTGGCCGGACAGAACACTGAAGCTTTCTTT.

The chain has TRBV5-1 and TRBJ2-1, with D maybe TRBD2 (6 bases). V gave up 4 bases and J gave up 1 base, with 15 bases separating them. Per germline, CDR1 SGHRS and CDR2 YFSETQ. The length of the CDR3 is 16 residues. Written as DNA, the CDR3 is TGCGCCAGCAGCCCTACTAGCTCTAGATCCTACAATGAGCAGTTCTTC. Translation: CASSPTSSRSYNEQFF.

The chain employs TRBV5-6 and TRBJ2-2, with D possibly matching TRBD1 (7 bases). V gave up 0 bases and J gave up 6 bases, with 15 bases separating them. The V gene's germline CDR1 is SGHDT and CDR2 YYEEEE. This CDR3 is 16 amino acids long. CDR3 in DNA: TGTGCCAGCAGCTTGGAGGGCAGGGGGAGGTCCGGGGAGCTGTTTTTT. It translates to CASSLEGRGRSGELFF.

This clone was counted between two and nine times. The J gene is TRBJ1-4, the V gene TRBV5-1; no firm D call. Germline CDR1 SGHRS, CDR2 YFSETQ. Trimming took 2 bases from V and 6 from J, leaving 8 bases between them. This CDR3 contains 13 residues. The CDR3 reads CASSFRRDEKLFF. DNA for the CDR3: TGCGCCAGCAGCTTCCGGCGGGATGAAAAACTGTTTTTT.

This clone was observed once. The chain employs TRBV7-9 and TRBJ2-3, with D possibly being TRBD2 (6 bases). V lost 4 bases, J lost 3 bases, and 14 bases lay in between. This CDR3 region has 15 residues. Germline lookup yields CDR1 SEHNR and CDR2 FQNEAQ (reference sequence). The CDR3 nucleotides read TGTGCCAGCAGCTCTAACCTCGGGGGAACAGATACGCAGTATTTT. Protein product: CASSSNLGGTDTQYF.

The V call is TRBV19, the J call TRBJ2-5; 11 nucleotides match TRBD2. With V trimmed by 5 bases and J by 7 bases, 15 bases remained unmatched. The CDR3 is 17 residues long. Germline-derived CDR1 and CDR2 are LNHDA and SQIVND (reference sequence). In nucleotides, the CDR3 is TGTGCCAGTAGTTCAGCAAGACTAGCGGGGCCACCGGGGACCCAGTACTTC. Encoded protein: CASSSARLAGPPGTQYF. Looking up the rest from reference TRBV19 and TRBJ2-5 gives the full variable domain: DGGITQSPKYLFRKEGQNVTLSCEQNLNHDAMYWYRQDPGQGLRLIYYSQIVNDFQKGDIAEGYSVSREKKESFPLTVTSAQKNPTAFYLCASSSARLAGPPGTQYFGPGTRLLVL.

The chain is built from TRBV5-1 and TRBJ1-1; TRBD1 matches at 7 bases. The trim removed 1 base at V and 3 bases at J, leaving 6 bases unmatched. CDR1 is SGHRS and CDR2 is YFSETQ in the germline V gene. The CDR3 totals 15 residues. CDR3 DNA sequence: TGCGCCAGCAGCTTGTCAGGGGGTACAGACACTGAAGCTTTCTTT. Translating it yields CASSLSGGTDTEAFF. Drawing the rest from reference TRBV5-1 and TRBJ1-1, the complete variable domain is KAGVTQTPRYLIKTRGQQVTLSCSPISGHRSVSWYQQTPGQGLQFLFEYFSETQRNKGNFPGRFSGRQFSNSRSEMNVSTLELGDSALYLCASSLSGGTDTEAFFGQGTRLTVV.

This chain joins TRBV11-2 and TRBJ2-7, with 9 bases lining up with TRBD1. Unmatched junction bases numbered 11, after V lost 6 bases and J lost 5 bases. The CDR3 spans 15 residues. Germline CDR1 reads SGHAT; CDR2 reads FQNNGV. CDR3: CASRHTGTGFHEQYF. CDR3 DNA: TGTGCCAGCAGGCACACCGGGACAGGGTTCCACGAGCAGTACTTC.

The chain combines TRBV4-3 with TRBJ2-3; possibly TRBD1 for D (5 bases). CDR1 is LGHNA, CDR2 YSLEER, per germline. This CDR3 is 17 amino acids long. V lost 4 bases and J 4 bases, leaving 21 bases between the germline ends. The CDR3 coding sequence is TGCGCCAGCAGCCCTTTCTGGGGCTCCGGAAGAGCAGATACGCAGTATTTT. Translation gives CASSPFWGSGRADTQYF.

This clone was seen once. The chain joins TRBV5-1 to TRBJ1-1, with 9 bases identical to TRBD1. Trimming cost V 4 bases and J 0 bases; bases outside gene matches: 7. CDR1 and CDR2 from the germline V gene are SGHRS and YFSETQ. The CDR3 has 16 amino acids. CDR3 coding DNA: TGCGCCAGCAGCAAAGGACAGGGGATCATGAACACTGAAGCTTTCTTT. It yields the protein CASSKGQGIMNTEAFF.

The chain has TRBV7-9 and TRBJ1-2; D is possibly TRBD1 (6 bases). Looked up from germline, CDR1 is SEHNR and CDR2 is FQNEAQ (reference sequence). The CDR3 has 12 residues. V was clipped by 11 bases and J by 4 bases, with 14 bases between them. The CDR3 loop is CAGEWGPYGYTF. CDR3 sequence (DNA): TGTGCCGGTGAATGGGGGCCCTATGGCTACACCTTC. Full variable domain (outside the CDR3, taken from reference TRBV7-9 and TRBJ1-2): DTGVSQNPRHKITKRGQNVTFRCDPISEHNRLYWYRQTLGQGPEFLTYFQNEAQLEKSRLLSDRFSAERPKGSFSTLEIQRTEQGDSAMYLCAGEWGPYGYTFGSGTRLTVV.

The gene calls are TRBV30 and TRBJ2-7; 12 bases map to TRBD1. The CDR3 spans 14 residues. The ends lost 3 bases at V and 4 bases at J; junction bases unmatched: 4. Germline values: CDR1 GTSNPN, CDR2 SVGIG (reference sequence). This chain's CDR3 is CAWRGDRGQYEQYF. CDR3 nucleotide sequence: TGTGCCTGGAGGGGGGACAGGGGGCAATACGAGCAGTACTTC.

This rearrangement joins TRBV10-2 to TRBJ2-1; 9 bases match TRBD2. The germline gives CDR1 WSHSY, CDR2 SAAADI. CDR3 length: 15 residues. J was trimmed by 10 bases and V by 3 bases; bases with no gene match: 10. CDR3 nucleotides: TGCGCCAGCAGTGATATAGCGGGAGCTTCTAAGGAGCAGTTCTTC. This translates into CASSDIAGASKEQFF.

The rearrangement uses TRBV9 and TRBJ1-1; D gene unclear. This CDR3 contains 13 residues. CDR1 is SGDLS, CDR2 YYNGEE, per germline. V was pared by 4 bases and J by 1 base, with 8 bases between. CDR3 in amino acids: CASSPLWNTEAFF. DNA of the CDR3: TGTGCCAGCAGCCCCCTATGGAACACTGAAGCTTTCTTT.

V and J are TRBV4-3 and TRBJ2-1; 9 nucleotides agree with TRBD2. V lost 3 bases and J lost 3; bases outside the gene matches: 6. CDR1 and CDR2 (germline): LGHNA, YSLEER. The CDR3 loop spans 16 amino acids. The DNA of the CDR3 is TGCGCCAGCAGCCAGTTACTAGCGGGCCTCTACAATGAGCAGTTCTTC. This encodes CASSQLLAGLYNEQFF.

The chain carries TRBV28 and TRBJ2-7, with 9 bases aligning to TRBD1. Germline V gene sequence: CDR1 MDHEN, CDR2 SYDVKM. V lost 6 bases and J lost 5; bases outside the gene matches: 11. This CDR3 contains 15 residues. CDR3 sequence reads: CASSRFGQGRNEQYF. DNA for the CDR3: TGTGCCAGCAGCCGATTCGGACAGGGGAGAAACGAGCAGTACTTC.

This clone was observed a single time. This chain connects TRBV18 to TRBJ2-6; D not certain. The V end was cut by 0 bases, the J end by 4 bases, with 13 bases between. There are 17 residues in the CDR3. Germline values: CDR1 KGHSH, CDR2 LQKENI. This CDR3 reads CASSPPPRPSGANVLTF. CDR3 nucleotides: TGTGCCAGCTCACCACCCCCTAGGCCCTCCGGGGCCAACGTCCTGACTTTC.

This clone was observed a handful of times. The V call is TRBV28, the J call TRBJ2-5; a possible D gene is TRBD2 (5 bases). The germline V gene encodes CDR1 MDHEN and CDR2 SYDVKM. This CDR3 is 16 amino acids long. The V end was cut by 3 bases, the J end by 2 bases, with 16 bases between. CDR3 sequence: CASSFNGRGRQETQYF. CDR3 coding DNA: TGTGCCAGCAGTTTTAACGGACGGGGTCGGCAAGAGACCCAGTACTTC.

The CDR3 here is CASSIEGRGDYEQYF. The CDR3 bases are TGTGCCAGTAGTATAGAAGGCAGGGGGGACTACGAGCAGTACTTC. The gene calls are TRBV19 and TRBJ2-7; D perhaps matches TRBD1 (7 bases). This CDR3 has 15 residues. From germline, CDR1 is LNHDA and CDR2 SQIVND (reference sequence). Trimming took 0 bases from V and 3 from J, leaving 12 bases between them.

This chain joins TRBV6-5 and TRBJ1-1, with D possibly matching TRBD1 (6 bases). This CDR3 is built from 13 residues. The V and J ends lost 6 bases and 6 bases respectively, with 14 bases between them. CDR1 and CDR2 (germline): MNHEY, SVGAGI. CDR3 residues: CASSRRRGPEAFF. The CDR3 DNA sequence: TGTGCCAGCAGCCGCAGGCGGGGGCCTGAAGCTTTCTTT.

The V call is TRBV4-3, the J call TRBJ1-2; 10 bases are a match to TRBD1. J lost 7 bases, V lost 2 bases, and 4 bases had no gene match. Germline loops: CDR1 LGHNA, CDR2 YSLEER. The CDR3 has 14 amino acids. CDR3 loop: CASSQKTGGLGYTF. Here the CDR3 DNA reads TGCGCCAGCAGCCAAAAGACAGGGGGCCTTGGCTACACCTTC.

The chain uses TRBV6-5 and TRBJ1-1; TRBD1 might be the D (6 bases). Looked up from germline, CDR1 is MNHEY and CDR2 is SVGAGI. This CDR3 is 14 amino acids long. Trimming pared 4 bases from V and 7 bases from J, leaving 16 bases between. The CDR3: CASSFGTNSVEAFF. DNA for the CDR3: TGTGCCAGCAGTTTTGGGACAAACAGCGTTGAAGCTTTCTTT.

The chain joins TRBV6-1 to TRBJ1-5, with no clear D. The CDR3 is 14 amino acids. The ends were cut back, 7 bases at V and 0 bases at J, with 10 bases in the middle. Germline assignment: CDR1 MNHNS and CDR2 SASEGT. The CDR3 coding sequence is TGTGCCAGCATCAAAGAACATAGCAATCAGCCCCAGCATTTT. The encoded protein is CASIKEHSNQPQHF.

This rearrangement joins TRBV5-1 to TRBJ2-3; 7 positions match TRBD2. This CDR3 comprises 17 residues. Germline CDR1 SGHRS, CDR2 YFSETQ. Losses at the gene ends were 1 base for V and 1 base for J; bases not matched to a gene: 9. The CDR3 loop reads CASSLSGTTGGTDTQYF. CDR3 sequence (DNA): TGCGCCAGCAGCTTGTCCGGGACTACCGGGGGCACAGATACGCAGTATTTT. Variable domain in full (rest from reference TRBV5-1 and TRBJ2-3): KAGVTQTPRYLIKTRGQQVTLSCSPISGHRSVSWYQQTPGQGLQFLFEYFSETQRNKGNFPGRFSGRQFSNSRSEMNVSTLELGDSALYLCASSLSGTTGGTDTQYFGPGTRLTVL.

This chain joins TRBV10-1 and TRBJ2-3, with 10 positions matching TRBD2. The CDR3 covers 13 residues. Losses at the gene ends were 0 bases for V and 11 bases for J; bases not matched to a gene: 2. Looked up from germline, CDR1 is WNHNN and CDR2 is SYGVQD (reference sequence). The chain's CDR3 is CASSESSSGRQYF. The CDR3 nucleotides read TGCGCCAGCAGTGAGTCGTCTAGCGGGAGGCAGTATTTT.